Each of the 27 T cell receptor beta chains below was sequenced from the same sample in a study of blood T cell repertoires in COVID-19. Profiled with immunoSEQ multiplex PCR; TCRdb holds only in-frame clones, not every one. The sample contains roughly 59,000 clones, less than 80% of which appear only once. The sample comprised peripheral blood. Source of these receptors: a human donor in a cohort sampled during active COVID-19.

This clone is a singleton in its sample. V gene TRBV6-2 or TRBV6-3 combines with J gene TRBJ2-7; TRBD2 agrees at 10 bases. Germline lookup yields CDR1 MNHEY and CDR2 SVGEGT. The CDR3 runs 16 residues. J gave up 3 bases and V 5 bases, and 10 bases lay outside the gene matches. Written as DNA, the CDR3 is TGTGCCAGCAGTAAGGGCCCAGCGGGAGGGCGCTACGAGCAGTACTTC. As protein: CASSKGPAGGRYEQYF.

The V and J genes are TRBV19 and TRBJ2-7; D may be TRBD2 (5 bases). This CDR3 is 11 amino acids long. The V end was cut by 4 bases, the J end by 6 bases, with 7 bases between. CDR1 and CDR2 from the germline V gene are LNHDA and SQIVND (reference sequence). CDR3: CASSTGVEQYF. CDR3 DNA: TGTGCCAGTAGTACCGGGGTCGAGCAGTACTTC.

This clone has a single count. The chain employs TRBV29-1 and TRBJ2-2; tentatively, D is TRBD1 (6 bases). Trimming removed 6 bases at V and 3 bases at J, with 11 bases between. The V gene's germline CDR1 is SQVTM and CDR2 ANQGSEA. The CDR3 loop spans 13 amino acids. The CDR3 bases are TGCAGCGTCGAGGGGGTGTACACCGGGGAGCTGTTTTTT. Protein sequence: CSVEGVYTGELFF.

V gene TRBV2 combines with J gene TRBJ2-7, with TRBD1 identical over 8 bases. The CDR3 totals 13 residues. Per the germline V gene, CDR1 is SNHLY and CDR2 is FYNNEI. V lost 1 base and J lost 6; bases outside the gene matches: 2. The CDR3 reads CASSEVQGVEQYF. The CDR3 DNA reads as TGTGCCAGCAGTGAAGTACAGGGGGTCGAGCAGTACTTC.

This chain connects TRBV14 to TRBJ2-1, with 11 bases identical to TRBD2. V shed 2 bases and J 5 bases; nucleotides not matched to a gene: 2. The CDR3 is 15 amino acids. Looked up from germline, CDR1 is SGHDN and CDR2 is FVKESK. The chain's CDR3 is CASSQRLAGNNEQFF. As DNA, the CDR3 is TGTGCCAGCAGCCAAAGACTAGCGGGGAACAATGAGCAGTTCTTC.

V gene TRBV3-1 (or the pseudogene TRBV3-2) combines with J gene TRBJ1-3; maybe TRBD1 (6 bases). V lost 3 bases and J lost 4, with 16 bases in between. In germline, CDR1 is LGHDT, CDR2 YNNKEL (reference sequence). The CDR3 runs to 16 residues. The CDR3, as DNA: TGTGCCAGCAGCCATCTACAGGGAACTTACGGAAACACCATATATTTT. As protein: CASSHLQGTYGNTIYF.

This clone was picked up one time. The CDR3 loop reads CASREGQGAQGYTF. In DNA, the CDR3 is TGTGCCAGCAGGGAGGGACAGGGGGCGCAAGGCTACACCTTC. The chain couples TRBV2 to TRBJ1-2; 12 bases align to TRBD1. The CDR3 has 14 amino acids. Germline V CDR1 and CDR2: SNHLY, FYNNEI. V gave up 6 bases and J gave up 8 bases; unmatched junction bases: 7. Together with reference TRBV2 and TRBJ1-2, the CDR3 gives the full variable domain: EPEVTQTPSHQVTQMGQEVILRCVPISNHLYFYWYRQILGQKVEFLVSFYNNEISEKSEIFDDQFSVERPDGSNFTLKIRSTKLEDSAMYFCASREGQGAQGYTFGSGTRLTVV.

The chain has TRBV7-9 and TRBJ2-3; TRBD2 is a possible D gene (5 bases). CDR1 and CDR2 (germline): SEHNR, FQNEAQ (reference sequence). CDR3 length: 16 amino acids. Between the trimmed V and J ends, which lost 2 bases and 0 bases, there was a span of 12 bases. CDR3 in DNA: TGTGCCAGCAGCTTACGGACTGGAACTAGCACAGATACGCAGTATTTT. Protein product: CASSLRTGTSTDTQYF.

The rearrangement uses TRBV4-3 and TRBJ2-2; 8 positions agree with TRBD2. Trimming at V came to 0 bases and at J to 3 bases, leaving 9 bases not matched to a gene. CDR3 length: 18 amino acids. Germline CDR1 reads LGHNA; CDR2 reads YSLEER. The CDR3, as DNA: TGCGCCAGCAGCCAAGATCTCGGGACTAGTGGGGACACCGGGGAGCTGTTTTTT. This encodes CASSQDLGTSGDTGELFF.

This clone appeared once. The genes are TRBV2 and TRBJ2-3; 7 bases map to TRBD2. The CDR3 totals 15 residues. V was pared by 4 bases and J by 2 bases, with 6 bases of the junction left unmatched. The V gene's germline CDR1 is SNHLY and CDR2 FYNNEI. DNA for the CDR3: TGTGCCAGCAGTGTTTCTAGCGGATTCACAGATACGCAGTATTTT. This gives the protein CASSVSSGFTDTQYF.

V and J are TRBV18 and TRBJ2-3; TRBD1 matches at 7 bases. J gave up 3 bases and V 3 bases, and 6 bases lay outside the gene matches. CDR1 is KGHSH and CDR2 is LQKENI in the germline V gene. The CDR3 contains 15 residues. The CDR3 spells CASSPKTGKTDTQYF. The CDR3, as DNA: TGTGCCAGCTCACCGAAGACAGGGAAGACAGATACGCAGTATTTT.

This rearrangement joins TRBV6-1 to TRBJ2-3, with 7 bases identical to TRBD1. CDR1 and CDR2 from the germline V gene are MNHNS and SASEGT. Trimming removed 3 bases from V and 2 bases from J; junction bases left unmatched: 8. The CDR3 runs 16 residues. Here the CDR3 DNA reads TGTGCCAGCAGTGACGGACAGGTGCTAATCACAGATACGCAGTATTTT. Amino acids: CASSDGQVLITDTQYF.

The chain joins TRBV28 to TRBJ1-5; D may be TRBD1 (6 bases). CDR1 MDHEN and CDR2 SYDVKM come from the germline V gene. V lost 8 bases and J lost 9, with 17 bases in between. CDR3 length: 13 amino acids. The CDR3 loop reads CASRSGAYGPQHF. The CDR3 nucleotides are TGTGCCAGCCGCTCAGGGGCCTATGGGCCCCAGCATTTT.

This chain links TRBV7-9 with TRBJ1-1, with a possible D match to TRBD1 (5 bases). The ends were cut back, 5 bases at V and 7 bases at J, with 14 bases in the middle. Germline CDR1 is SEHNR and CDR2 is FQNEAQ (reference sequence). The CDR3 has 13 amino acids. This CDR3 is CASSHRGDLEAFF. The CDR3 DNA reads TGTGCCAGCAGCCACCGCGGGGACCTTGAAGCTTTCTTT. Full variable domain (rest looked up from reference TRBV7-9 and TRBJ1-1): DTGVSQNPRHKITKRGQNVTFRCDPISEHNRLYWYRQTLGQGPEFLTYFQNEAQLEKSRLLSDRFSAERPKGSFSTLEIQRTEQGDSAMYLCASSHRGDLEAFFGQGTRLTVV.

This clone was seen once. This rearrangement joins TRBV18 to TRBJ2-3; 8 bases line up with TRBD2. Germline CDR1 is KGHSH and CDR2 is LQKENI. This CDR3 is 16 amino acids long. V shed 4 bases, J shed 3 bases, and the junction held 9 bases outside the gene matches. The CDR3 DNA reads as TGTGCCAGCTCACAACGGGGACTAGAGGTGACAGATACGCAGTATTTT. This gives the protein CASSQRGLEVTDTQYF.

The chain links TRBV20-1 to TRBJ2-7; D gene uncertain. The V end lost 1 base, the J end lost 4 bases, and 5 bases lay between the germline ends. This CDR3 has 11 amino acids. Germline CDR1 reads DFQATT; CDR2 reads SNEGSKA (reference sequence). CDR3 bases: TGCAGTGCTAGAGTTCTTTACGAGCAGTACTTC. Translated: CSARVLYEQYF.

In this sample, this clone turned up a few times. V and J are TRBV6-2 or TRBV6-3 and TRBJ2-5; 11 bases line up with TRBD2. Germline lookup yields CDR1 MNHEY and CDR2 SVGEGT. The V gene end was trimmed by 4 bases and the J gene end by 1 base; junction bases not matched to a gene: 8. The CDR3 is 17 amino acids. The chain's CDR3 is CASSFTSGSTLQETQYF. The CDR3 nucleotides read TGTGCCAGCAGTTTCACTAGCGGGAGCACTCTCCAAGAGACCCAGTACTTC.

The CDR3 DNA reads as TGTGCCAGCAGCAAATATCGCGGGAGAGATAGCACAGATACGCAGTATTTT. This encodes CASSKYRGRDSTDTQYF. V usage is TRBV21-1 and J usage is TRBJ2-3; TRBD2 is the table's D call, not checked against the DNA. TRBV21-1 is termed a pseudogene. The length of the CDR3 is 17 residues.

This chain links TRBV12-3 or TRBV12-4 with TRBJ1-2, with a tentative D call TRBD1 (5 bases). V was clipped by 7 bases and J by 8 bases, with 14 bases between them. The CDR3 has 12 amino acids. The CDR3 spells CASTTTARGYTF. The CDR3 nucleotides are TGTGCCAGCACGACGACAGCTCGAGGCTACACCTTC.

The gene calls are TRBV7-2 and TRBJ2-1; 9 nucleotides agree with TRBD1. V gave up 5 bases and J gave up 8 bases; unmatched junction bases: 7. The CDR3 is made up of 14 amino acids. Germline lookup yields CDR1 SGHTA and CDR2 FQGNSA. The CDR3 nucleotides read TGTGCCAGCAGCCCGGGACAGGGCTTCGATGAGCAGTTCTTC. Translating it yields CASSPGQGFDEQFF.

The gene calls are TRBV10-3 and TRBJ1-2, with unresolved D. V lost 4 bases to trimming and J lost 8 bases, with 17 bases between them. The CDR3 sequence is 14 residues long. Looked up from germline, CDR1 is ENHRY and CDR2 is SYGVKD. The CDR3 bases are TGTGCCATCAGTGCGAAGGGAGTAGGAGTAGGCTACACCTTC. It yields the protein CAISAKGVGVGYTF.

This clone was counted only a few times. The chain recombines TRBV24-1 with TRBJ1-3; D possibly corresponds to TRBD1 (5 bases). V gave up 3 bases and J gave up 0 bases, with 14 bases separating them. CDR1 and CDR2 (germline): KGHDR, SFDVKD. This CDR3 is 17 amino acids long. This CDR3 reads CATSDVETVYSGNTIYF. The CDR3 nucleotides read TGTGCCACCAGTGATGTCGAGACAGTCTACTCTGGAAACACCATATATTTT.

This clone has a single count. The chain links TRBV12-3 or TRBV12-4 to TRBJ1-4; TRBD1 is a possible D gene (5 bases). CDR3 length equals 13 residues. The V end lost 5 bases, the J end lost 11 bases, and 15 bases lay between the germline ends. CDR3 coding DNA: TGTGCCAGCAGTCCTGACAGAGTAGGGAAACTGTTTTTT. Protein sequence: CASSPDRVGKLFF.

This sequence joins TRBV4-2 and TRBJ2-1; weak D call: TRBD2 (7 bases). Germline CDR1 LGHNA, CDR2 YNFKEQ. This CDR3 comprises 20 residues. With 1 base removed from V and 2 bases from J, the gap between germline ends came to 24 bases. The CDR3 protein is CASSQGPSGATGGPYNEQFF. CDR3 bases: TGTGCCAGCAGCCAAGGGCCTAGCGGAGCGACAGGAGGCCCCTACAATGAGCAGTTCTTC.

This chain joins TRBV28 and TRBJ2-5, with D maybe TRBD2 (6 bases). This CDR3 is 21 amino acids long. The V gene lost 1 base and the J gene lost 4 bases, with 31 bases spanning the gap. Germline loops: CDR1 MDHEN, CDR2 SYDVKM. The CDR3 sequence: CASSLLSWVGRTPTGPETQYF. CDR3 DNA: TGTGCCAGCAGTTTATTGTCTTGGGTCGGGAGAACCCCCACTGGTCCAGAGACCCAGTACTTC.

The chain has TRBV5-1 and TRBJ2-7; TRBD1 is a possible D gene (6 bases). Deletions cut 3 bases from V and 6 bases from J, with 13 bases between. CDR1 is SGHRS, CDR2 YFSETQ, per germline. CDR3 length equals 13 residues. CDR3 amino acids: CASSYTGIGEQYF. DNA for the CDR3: TGCGCCAGCAGCTACACAGGGATTGGCGAGCAGTACTTC.

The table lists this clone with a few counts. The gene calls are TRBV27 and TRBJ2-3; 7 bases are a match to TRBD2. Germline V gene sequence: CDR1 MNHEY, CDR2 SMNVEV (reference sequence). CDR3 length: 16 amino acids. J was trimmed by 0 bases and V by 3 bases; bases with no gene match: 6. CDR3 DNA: TGTGCCAGCAGTTTGAGGCGGGGGTATAGCACAGATACGCAGTATTTT. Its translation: CASSLRRGYSTDTQYF.